Here is one TCR beta chain with its context. Its recognized antigen is unknown. Base quality data are lacking; no much larger clone is found one base away. The donors were healthy, HIV-negative adults with no recently reported acute infections or vaccinations. Every donor was a Caucasian adult living in Nashville, Tennessee, USA. CD4+ T cells were enriched by magnetic negative selection; naive cells were then positively selected on CD45RA, and the negative fraction formed the memory subset. Blood was obtained by leukapheresis, after which PBMCs were separated by Ficoll-Histopaque density gradient centrifugation and cryopreserved in liquid nitrogen vapor phase. Purity and quantity of every magnetically sorted T cell population were checked by analytical flow cytometry. Each sorted fraction had its genomic DNA isolated and then quantified by UV absorbance on a Nanodrop 2000c. Using the deep immunoSEQ assay, TCR CDR3 regions were amplified from genomic DNA by multiplex PCR. Genomic DNA extracted from each cell subset was distributed evenly over all wells of several immunoSEQ 96-well plates, and each plate served as one replicate. For sorted subsets, each replicate PCR was loaded with roughly 0.2 ug genomic DNA, equivalent to 30,000 to 35,000 T cell genomes. Purified libraries were quantified with a Qubit 3.0 fluorometer, sized on a Bioanalyzer 2100, and re-quantified with the KAPA Library Quantification kit. Every immunoSEQ 96-well plate was sequenced on a separate single-read 150-cycle Illumina NextSeq 550 flow cell. The study's processing was this. Because the immunoSEQ output held only junctional sequences and lacked quality scores, the filtering could not match the filtering applied to full-length reads. Sequences were annotated with PyIR, a Python wrapper for IgBLAST v1.9, and V/J genes and CDR3 were assigned using IMGT germline references. Any read was removed if the V/J assignment was weak (E-value above 1e-6), the CDR3 was missing, or the read contained stop codons, out-of-frame junctions, or ambiguous translated residues. V3J clonotypes were defined as sequences sharing the same inferred V gene, J gene, and CDR3 amino acid sequence. To compute the percentage overlap between repertoires, the number of shared unique clonotypes was divided by the size of the smaller repertoire. RTK rarefaction, the Chao1 estimator, and Recon v2.1 estimates of unobserved clonotypes were used to assess repertoire richness. OLGA was used to compute generation probabilities for all TCRbeta clonotypes that the gDNA method yielded from a handful of donors. TCRdb carries this immuneACCESS record with in-frame sequences only. Its versions omit some clonotypes, under half of them owing to an unresolved V gene in the studies checked, with the rest unexplained. V, J and clone size reflect that table, while D and trimming were determined from the DNA. In this sample the table shows just over 2,000,000 clones, around 95% of which occur a single time. The ten top clones hold around 0.13% of the sample.

The data were taken from a study of shared clonotypes between healthy human individuals (dated by TCRdb to about 2020). Concerning the study at large: The cohort included a few men and a couple of women between 18 and 49 years of age. For each donor, CD4 naive and CD4 memory were each run on three plates, CD8 naive on two plates, and CD8 memory on one plate. To estimate repertoire size and how much clonotype sharing occurs between individuals, the study deeply sequenced the blood TCR repertoires of five healthy adults. Libraries were prepared and TCR repertoires were sequenced by different laboratories using diverse techniques, in order to increase sequencing depth and limit assay-specific biases. Between about 0.9 and 8.9 billion PBMCs per donor were obtained by leukapheresis. The paper's findings and limits, for the study overall: Based on pairwise subsampling, the degree of clonotype sharing among donors was expected to be affected by sequencing depth. Even with the large sequencing depth, rarefaction of the sorted-subset datasets indicated that sequencing was incomplete. The small number of donors limited the genetic and exposure-history diversity represented. Naive subsets generally had larger estimated clonotype richness than memory subsets. Sharing across four donors was observed for around 5% of naive CD4, under 4% of naive CD8, 2% to 2.5% of memory CD4, and roughly 0.43% of memory CD8 clonotypes. Sampling was limited to blood, and TCR repertoires in tissue likely differ from TCR repertoires in blood. Clonotypes shared by all four sorted-subset donors showed higher generation probabilities than non-shared clonotypes.

Including the terminal cysteine and phenylalanine, the CDR3 comprises 15 residues. The only DNA kept is the CDR3, 45 bases in frame from the first base. Per the germline V gene, SGHRS is the CDR1 and YFSETQ is the CDR2. Between the V and J ends, shortened by 1 base and 0 bases respectively, the junction contains 10 bases. The sequencing input was naive CD4+ T cells sorted from blood. Taken with the paper, the label for cell subset or site translates to: CD45RA+ positively selected. The chain uses TRBV5-1 and TRBJ2-5; the D assignment is uncertain and may be TRBD1 or TRBD2, with 5 bases supporting each. The TCR sequence derives from a man aged 18 to 35 in good health. The CDR3 in this case is CASSLRGLYQETQYF. Here is the DNA: TGCGCCAGCAGCTTGCGGGGCTTGTACCAAGAGACCCAGTACTTC. The CDR3 plus the reference TRBV5-1 and TRBJ2-5 genes for the other parts give the full variable domain: KAGVTQTPRYLIKTRGQQVTLSCSPISGHRSVSWYQQTPGQGLQFLFEYFSETQRNKGNFPGRFSGRQFSNSRSEMNVSTLELGDSALYLCASSLRGLYQETQYFGPGTRLLVL.